The 21 T cell receptor beta chains given below trace back to one sample, sequenced in a study of T cells in Graves' hyperthyroidism and ophthalmopathy. Amplification yielded TCR beta CDR3 regions, with RNA transcripts as the source. The primer set for the first-round RT-PCR of the TCR CDR3 was HTBI. From the multiplex PCR reads, TCRdb called clonotypes with MiXCR, one entry per CDR3 protein. The repertoire consists of about 540,000 distinct CDR3 sequences, with around 46% occurring once and the leading ten covering just under 8.5%. The specimen was peripheral blood or thyroid tissue (not recorded which). These receptor sequences come from a woman aged 18-29 years with Graves' hyperthyroidism.

This clonotype has only one observation. The V call is TRBV15, the J call TRBJ2-5, with TRBD1 identical over 7 bases. The CDR3 runs 16 residues. V lost 2 bases to trimming and J lost 2 bases; unmatched junction nucleotides: 8. CDR1 is LNHNV and CDR2 is YYDKDF in the germline V gene (reference sequence). The CDR3 DNA follows: TGTGCCACCAGCAGAAACAGGGGAGCGGAGCAAGAGACCCAGTACTTC. The encoded protein is CATSRNRGAEQETQYF.

This chain links TRBV6-5 with TRBJ1-5; possible D gene TRBD1, 5 bases. The CDR3 is 15 residues long. The V gene lost 4 bases and the J gene lost 2 bases, with 12 bases spanning the gap. Germline values: CDR1 MNHEY, CDR2 SVGAGI. As DNA, the CDR3 is TGTGCCAGCAGTTCCACGGGGGGGGGCAATCAGCCCCAGCATTTT. Translation: CASSSTGGGNQPQHF.

The genes are TRBV7-9 and TRBJ2-7, with 9 positions matching TRBD1. The J segment lost 1 base and the V segment lost 1 base, leaving 5 bases of the junction unmatched. Germline V gives CDR1 SEHNR, CDR2 FQNEAQ (reference sequence). This CDR3 has 16 residues. Written as DNA, the CDR3 is TGTGCCAGCAGCTTAGTGACAGGGGGGTTTTCCTACGAGCAGTACTTC. This gives the protein CASSLVTGGFSYEQYF. Variable domain in full (rest from reference TRBV7-9 and TRBJ2-7): DTGVSQNPRHKITKRGQNVTFRCDPISEHNRLYWYRQTLGQGPEFLTYFQNEAQLEKSRLLSDRFSAERPKGSFSTLEIQRTEQGDSAMYLCASSLVTGGFSYEQYFGPGTRLTVT.

The chain combines TRBV7-9 with TRBJ1-2, with D uncertain. This CDR3 is 14 amino acids long. The V end lost 11 bases, the J end lost 4 bases, and 20 bases lay between the germline ends. The germline V gene has CDR1 SEHNR and CDR2 FQNEAQ (reference sequence). As DNA, the CDR3 is TGTGCCTGGAGTGTAGATCGGGGTTTCTATGGCTACACCTTC. This sequence encodes CAWSVDRGFYGYTF.

In DNA, the CDR3 is TGTGCCAGCAGGTTGCTTGCCAGGGTGTATTCACCCCTCCACTTT. Translation gives CASRLLARVYSPLHF. This chain links TRBV2 with TRBJ1-6, with a possible D match to TRBD1 (5 bases). Looked up from germline, CDR1 is SNHLY and CDR2 is FYNNEI. V was cut by 6 bases and J by 8 bases, with 17 bases left in between. This CDR3 is 15 amino acids long.

DNA for the CDR3: TGTGCCACCACGGGCGGCGGTAACTATGGCTACACCTTC. Protein: CATTGGGNYGYTF. V gene TRBV9 combines with J gene TRBJ1-2, with no clear D. From germline, CDR1 is SGDLS and CDR2 YYNGEE. This CDR3 is built from 13 residues. Trimming pared 9 bases from V and 1 base from J, leaving 13 bases between.

The chain uses TRBV25-1 and TRBJ1-5, with D maybe TRBD1 (5 bases). Deletions cut 8 bases from V and 11 bases from J, with 28 bases between. The CDR3 consists of 16 residues. The germline V gene has CDR1 MGHDK and CDR2 SYGVNS. The CDR3 is CASAASWGRDSRAQHF. The CDR3 coding sequence is TGTGCCAGCGCCGCCTCGTGGGGGAGAGATTCAAGGGCCCAGCATTTT.

This clonotype came up many times. The junction does not match germline at one end; this may be a read error. This CDR3 reads CASSLGVAGGPRSF. The CDR3 coding sequence is TGTGCCAGCAGCTTAGGGGTAGCGGGAGGGCCGAGAAGTTTC. This sequence joins TRBV7-8 and TRBJ2-7; 11 bases match TRBD2. This CDR3 spans 14 amino acids. Germline lookup yields CDR1 SGHVS and CDR2 FQNEAQ.

Comments on this clonotype: This may arise from a read error, as a much more abundant clone is one base away. This chain links TRBV7-6 with TRBJ2-5; 11 bases fit TRBD2. Trimming took 5 bases from V and 5 from J; bases not matched to a gene: 10. CDR3 length equals 16 residues. Germline assignment: CDR1 SGHVS and CDR2 FNYEAQ. CDR3 nucleotides: TGTGCCAGCAGCCATGGGACTAGCGGTCTCAAGGAGACCCAGTACTTC. This codes for CASSHGTSGLKETQYF.

This clonotype was detected only a few times. The J gene is TRBJ1-1, the V gene TRBV7-8; D is possibly TRBD1 (5 bases). CDR3 size: 15 residues. With 6 bases removed from V and 2 bases from J, the gap between germline ends came to 16 bases. Per germline, CDR1 SGHVS and CDR2 FQNEAQ. CDR3 sequence: CASRLRPGTNTEAFF. CDR3 sequence (DNA): TGTGCCAGCAGACTTAGACCAGGGACCAACACTGAAGCTTTCTTT.

The rearrangement links TRBV9 to TRBJ1-1, with D uncertain. The CDR3 extends over 14 amino acids. CDR1 is SGDLS and CDR2 is YYNGEE in the germline V gene. With 6 bases removed from V and 7 bases from J, the gap between germline ends came to 19 bases. The CDR3 reads CASTMGSEFGEAFF. CDR3 sequence (DNA): TGTGCCAGCACCATGGGGAGCGAGTTTGGTGAAGCTTTCTTT.

This clonotype showed up just a few times. The chain links TRBV20-1 to TRBJ1-3; D not certain. CDR3 length equals 14 residues. Germline CDR1 reads DFQATT; CDR2 reads SNEGSKA (reference sequence). V was shortened by 7 bases and J by 4 bases, with 17 bases between the two germline ends. The CDR3 region has the DNA TGCAGTGTGGAAGAGGCAACGGGGGGAAACACCATATATTTT. This translates into CSVEEATGGNTIYF.

This rearrangement joins TRBV6-5 to TRBJ1-1, with TRBD1 as a possible D gene (5 bases). Between the trimmed V and J ends, which lost 7 bases and 5 bases, there was a span of 14 bases. CDR1 and CDR2 (germline): MNHEY, SVGAGI. The CDR3 runs 13 residues. CDR3 nucleotides: TGTGCCAGCAACGGAAGGGGAAAGACTGAAGCTTTCTTT. Amino acid sequence: CASNGRGKTEAFF.

The gene calls are TRBV24-1 and TRBJ1-2; 8 bases align to TRBD1. This CDR3 region has 15 residues. Germline CDR1 KGHDR, CDR2 SFDVKD. V lost 2 bases and J lost 4; bases outside the gene matches: 5. The CDR3 sequence is CATSDSDRDVYGYTF. The CDR3 coding sequence is TGTGCCACCAGTGATTCGGACAGGGACGTCTATGGCTACACCTTC.

The chain employs TRBV7-9 and TRBJ2-5; 11 nucleotides match TRBD2. The CDR3 extends over 19 amino acids. V was pared by 0 bases and J by 3 bases, with 12 bases of the junction left unmatched. Looked up from germline, CDR1 is SEHNR and CDR2 is FQNEAQ (reference sequence). CDR3 coding DNA: TGTGCCAGCAGCTTAGCGGAGGCTAGCGGGAGGCCTTACGAAGAGACCCAGTACTTC. Encoded protein: CASSLAEASGRPYEETQYF. Complete variable domain (other parts from reference TRBV7-9 and TRBJ2-5): DTGVSQNPRHKITKRGQNVTFRCDPISEHNRLYWYRQTLGQGPEFLTYFQNEAQLEKSRLLSDRFSAERPKGSFSTLEIQRTEQGDSAMYLCASSLAEASGRPYEETQYFGPGTRLLVL.

In its sample, this clonotype was seen many times. The CDR3: CASSPMHQGETQYF. The CDR3 bases are TGTGCCAGCAGCCCCATGCATCAGGGGGAGACCCAGTACTTC. The J gene is TRBJ2-5, the V gene TRBV7-3, with TRBD1 as a possible D gene (6 bases). This CDR3 region has 14 residues. Looked up from germline, CDR1 is SGHTA and CDR2 is FQGTGA. V gave up 5 bases and J gave up 5 bases, with 15 bases separating them. Filled out from reference TRBV7-3 and TRBJ2-5, the complete variable domain reads GAGVSQTPSNKVTEKGKYVELRCDPISGHTALYWYRQSLGQGPEFLIYFQGTGAADDSGLPNDRFFAVRPEGSVSTLKIQRTERGDSAVYLCASSPMHQGETQYFGPGTRLLVL.

The rearrangement uses TRBV24-1 and TRBJ2-3; no clear D. The V gene lost 4 bases and the J gene lost 0 bases, with 10 bases spanning the gap. Germline CDR1 is KGHDR and CDR2 is SFDVKD. The CDR3 length is 15 residues. CDR3 DNA: TGTGCCACCAGTGAGCCGACTGAAAGCACAGATACGCAGTATTTT. It translates to CATSEPTESTDTQYF.

The chain employs TRBV25-1 and TRBJ2-3; D gene unclear. The CDR3 extends over 15 amino acids. Germline V gives CDR1 MGHDK, CDR2 SYGVNS. Trimming removed 6 bases at V and 0 bases at J, with 13 bases between. In DNA, the CDR3 is TGTGCCAGCAGCAGGCAGCCATCTAGCACAGATACGCAGTATTTT. It translates to CASSRQPSSTDTQYF. The variable domain in full, with the rest retrieved from reference TRBV25-1 and TRBJ2-3, is EADIYQTPRYLVIGTGKKITLECSQTMGHDKMYWYQQDPGMELHLIHYSYGVNSTEKGDLSSESTVSRIRTEHFPLTLESARPSHTSQYLCASSRQPSSTDTQYFGPGTRLTVL.

V and J are TRBV29-1 and TRBJ2-7; 7 bases are a match to TRBD2. The J call could be wrong; TRBJ2-5 is a better fit for the DNA end. CDR1 is SQVTM and CDR2 is ANQGSEA in the germline V gene. The CDR3 has 14 amino acids. CDR3 nucleotides: TGCGGCGCCCCTACCATGAGCGGGGAAGAGACCCAGTACTTC. Protein sequence: CGAPTMSGEETQYF.

A note on this clonotype: Because it lacks the conserved phenylalanine or tryptophan at the end, this CDR3 is likely a read error. No DNA is shown, since the ends of the CDR3 on it are uncertain; the CDR3 is the one TCRdb lists. The genes are TRBV10-3 and TRBJ1-3; the table's D call TRBD1 went unverified against the DNA. The length of the CDR3 is 10 amino acids, counting both ends. Looked up from germline, CDR1 is ENHRY and CDR2 is SYGVKD. The CDR3 is CATSDYRDRG.

The chain uses TRBV7-9 and TRBJ2-7; the match to TRBD2 covers 10 bases. Looked up from germline, CDR1 is SEHNR and CDR2 is FQNEAQ (reference sequence). J lost 2 bases, V lost 8 bases, and 18 bases had no gene match. This CDR3 region has 18 residues. The CDR3 DNA sequence: TGTGCCAGCGGCCTAGGGGCTAGCGGGAGTTCGGGGCCCTACGAGCAGTACTTC. It is translated as CASGLGASGSSGPYEQYF.